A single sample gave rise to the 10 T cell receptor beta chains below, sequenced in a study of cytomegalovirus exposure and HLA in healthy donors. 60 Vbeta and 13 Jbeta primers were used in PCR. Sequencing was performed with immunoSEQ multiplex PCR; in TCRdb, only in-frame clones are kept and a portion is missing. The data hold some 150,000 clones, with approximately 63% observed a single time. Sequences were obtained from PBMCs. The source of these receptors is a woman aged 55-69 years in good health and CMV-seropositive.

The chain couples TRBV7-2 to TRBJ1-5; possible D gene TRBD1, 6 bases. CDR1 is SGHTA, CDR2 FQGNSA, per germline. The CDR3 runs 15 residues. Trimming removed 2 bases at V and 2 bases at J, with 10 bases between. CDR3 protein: CASSLNRAGNQPQHF. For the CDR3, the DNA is TGTGCCAGCAGCTTAAACAGGGCGGGCAATCAGCCCCAGCATTTT. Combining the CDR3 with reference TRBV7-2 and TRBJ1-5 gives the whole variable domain GAGVSQSPSNKVTEKGKDVELRCDPISGHTALYWYRQSLGQGLEFLIYFQGNSAPDKSGLPSDRFSAERTGGSVSTLTIQRTQQEDSAVYLCASSLNRAGNQPQHFGDGTRLSIL.

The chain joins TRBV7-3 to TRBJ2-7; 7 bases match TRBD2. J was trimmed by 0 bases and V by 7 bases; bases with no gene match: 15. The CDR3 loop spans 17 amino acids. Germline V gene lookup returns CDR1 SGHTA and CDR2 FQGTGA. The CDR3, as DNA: TGTGCCAGCAACTACTGGGGGAGGGCAGGACTCTCCTACGAGCAGTACTTC. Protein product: CASNYWGRAGLSYEQYF.

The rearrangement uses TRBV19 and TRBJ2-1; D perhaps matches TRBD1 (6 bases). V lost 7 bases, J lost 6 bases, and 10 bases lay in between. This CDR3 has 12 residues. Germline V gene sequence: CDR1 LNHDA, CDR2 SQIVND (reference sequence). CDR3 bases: TGTGCCAGTATGGGACAAACCAATGAGCAGTTCTTC. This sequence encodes CASMGQTNEQFF. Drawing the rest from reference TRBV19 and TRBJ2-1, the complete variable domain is DGGITQSPKYLFRKEGQNVTLSCEQNLNHDAMYWYRQDPGQGLRLIYYSQIVNDFQKGDIAEGYSVSREKKESFPLTVTSAQKNPTAFYLCASMGQTNEQFFGPGTRLTVL.

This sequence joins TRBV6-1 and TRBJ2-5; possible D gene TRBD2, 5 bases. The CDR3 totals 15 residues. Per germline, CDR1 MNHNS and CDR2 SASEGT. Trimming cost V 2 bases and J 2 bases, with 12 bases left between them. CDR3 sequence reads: CASSEPGTGQETQYF. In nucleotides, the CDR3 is TGTGCCAGCAGTGAACCCGGAACGGGACAAGAGACCCAGTACTTC.

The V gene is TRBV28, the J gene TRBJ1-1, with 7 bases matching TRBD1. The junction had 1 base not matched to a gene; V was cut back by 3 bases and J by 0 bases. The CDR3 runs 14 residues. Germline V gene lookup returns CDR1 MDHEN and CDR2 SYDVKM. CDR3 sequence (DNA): TGTGCCAGCAGTTTGACAGGGCTGAACACTGAAGCTTTCTTT. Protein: CASSLTGLNTEAFF.

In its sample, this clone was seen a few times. CDR3 amino acids: CASSLRAGGPETQYF. The CDR3 DNA reads as TGTGCCAGCAGCTTGCGAGCGGGAGGGCCAGAGACCCAGTACTTC. The chain uses TRBV7-8 and TRBJ2-5, with 10 bases lining up with TRBD2. The germline V gene encodes CDR1 SGHVS and CDR2 FQNEAQ. This CDR3 is built from 15 residues. With V trimmed by 3 bases and J by 4 bases, 5 bases remained unmatched. Full variable domain (remainder filled in from reference TRBV7-8 and TRBJ2-5): GAGVSQSPRYKVAKRGQDVALRCDPISGHVSLFWYQQALGQGPEFLTYFQNEAQLDKSGLPSDRFFAERPEGSVSTLKIQRTQQEDSAVYLCASSLRAGGPETQYFGPGTRLLVL.

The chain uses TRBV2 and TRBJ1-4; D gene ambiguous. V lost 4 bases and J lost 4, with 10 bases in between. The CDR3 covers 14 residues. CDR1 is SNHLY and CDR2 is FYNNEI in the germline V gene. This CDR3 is CASSVSGFNEKLFF. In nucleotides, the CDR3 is TGTGCCAGCAGTGTGTCGGGGTTTAATGAAAAACTGTTTTTT.

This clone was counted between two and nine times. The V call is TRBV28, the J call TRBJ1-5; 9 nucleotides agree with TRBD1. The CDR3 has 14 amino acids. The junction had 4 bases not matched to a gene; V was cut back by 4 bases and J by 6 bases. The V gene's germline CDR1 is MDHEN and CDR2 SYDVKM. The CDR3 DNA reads TGTGCCAGCAGTTCTACAGGGGGCGGTCAGCCCCAGCATTTT. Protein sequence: CASSSTGGGQPQHF. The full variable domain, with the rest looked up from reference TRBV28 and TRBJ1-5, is DVKVTQSSRYLVKRTGEKVFLECVQDMDHENMFWYRQDPGLGLRLIYFSYDVKMKEKGDIPEGYSVSREKKERFSLILESASTNQTSMYLCASSSTGGGQPQHFGDGTRLSIL.

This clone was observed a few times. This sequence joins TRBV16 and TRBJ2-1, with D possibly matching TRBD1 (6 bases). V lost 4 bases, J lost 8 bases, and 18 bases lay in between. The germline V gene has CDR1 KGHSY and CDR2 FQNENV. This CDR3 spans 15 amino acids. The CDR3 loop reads CASSPLQGLKYEQFF. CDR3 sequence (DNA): TGTGCCAGCAGCCCACTTCAGGGGCTGAAGTATGAGCAGTTCTTC.

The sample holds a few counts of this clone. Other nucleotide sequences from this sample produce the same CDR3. The CDR3: CASSLEGGNTEAFF. The DNA of the CDR3 is TGCGCCAGCAGCTTGGAAGGGGGGAACACTGAAGCTTTCTTT. The chain combines TRBV5-1 with TRBJ1-1, with D possibly being TRBD1 (6 bases). V was pared by 0 bases and J by 1 base, with 7 bases between. Germline values: CDR1 SGHRS, CDR2 YFSETQ. There are 14 residues in the CDR3.